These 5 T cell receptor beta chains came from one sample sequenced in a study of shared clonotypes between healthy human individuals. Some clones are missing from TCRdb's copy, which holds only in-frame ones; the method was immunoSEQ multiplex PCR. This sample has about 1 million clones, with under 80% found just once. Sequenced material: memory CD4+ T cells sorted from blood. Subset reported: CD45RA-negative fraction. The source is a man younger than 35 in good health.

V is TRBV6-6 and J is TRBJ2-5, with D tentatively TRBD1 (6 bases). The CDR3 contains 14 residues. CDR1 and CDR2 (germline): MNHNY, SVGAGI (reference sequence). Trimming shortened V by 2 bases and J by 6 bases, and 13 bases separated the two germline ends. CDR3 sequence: CASSYAQGVKTQYF. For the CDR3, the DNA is TGTGCCAGCAGTTACGCACAGGGTGTTAAGACCCAGTACTTC.

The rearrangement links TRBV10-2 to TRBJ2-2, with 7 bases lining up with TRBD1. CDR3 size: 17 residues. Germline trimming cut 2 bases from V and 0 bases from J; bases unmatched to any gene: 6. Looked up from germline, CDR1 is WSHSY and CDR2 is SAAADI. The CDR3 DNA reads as TGCGCCAGCAGTGAGACAGGGGACCCCTCGAACACCGGGGAGCTGTTTTTT. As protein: CASSETGDPSNTGELFF.

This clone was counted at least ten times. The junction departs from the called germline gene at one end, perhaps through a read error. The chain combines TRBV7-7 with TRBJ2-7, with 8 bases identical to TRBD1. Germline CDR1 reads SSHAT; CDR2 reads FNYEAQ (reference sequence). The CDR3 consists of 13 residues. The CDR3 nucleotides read TGTGCTAGCAGCCAGCGAGGACAGGGCGAGCAGTACTTC. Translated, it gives CASSQRGQGEQYF. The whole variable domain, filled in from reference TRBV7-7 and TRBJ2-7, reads GAGVSQSPRYKVTKRGQDVTLRCDPISSHATLYWYQQALGQGPEFLTYFNYEAQPDKSGLPSDRFSAERPEGSISTLTIQRTEQRDSAMYRCASSQRGQGEQYFGPGTRLTVT.

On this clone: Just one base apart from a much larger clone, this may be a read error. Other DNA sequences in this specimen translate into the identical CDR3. CDR3 coding DNA: TGTGCCAGCAGCTCAATCCATGGGGCAGGGGACGAGACCCAGTACTTC. Translation gives CASSSIHGAGDETQYF. The rearrangement links TRBV7-2 to TRBJ2-5; D might be TRBD1 (6 bases). There are 16 residues in the CDR3. Trimming removed 4 bases from V and 5 bases from J, with 20 bases in between. Per germline, CDR1 SGHTA and CDR2 FQGNSA.

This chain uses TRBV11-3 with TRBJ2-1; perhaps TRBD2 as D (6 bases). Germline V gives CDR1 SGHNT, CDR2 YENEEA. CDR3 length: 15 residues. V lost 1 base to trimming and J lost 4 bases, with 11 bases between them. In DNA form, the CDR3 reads TGTGCCAGCAGCTTAGGGGCTAGCGTATACAATGAGCAGTTCTTC. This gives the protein CASSLGASVYNEQFF. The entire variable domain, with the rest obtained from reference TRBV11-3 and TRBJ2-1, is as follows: EAGVVQSPRYKIIEKKQPVAFWCNPISGHNTLYWYLQNLGQGPELLIRYENEEAVDDSQLPKDRFSAERLKGVDSTLKIQPAELGDSAVYLCASSLGASVYNEQFFGPGTRLTVL.